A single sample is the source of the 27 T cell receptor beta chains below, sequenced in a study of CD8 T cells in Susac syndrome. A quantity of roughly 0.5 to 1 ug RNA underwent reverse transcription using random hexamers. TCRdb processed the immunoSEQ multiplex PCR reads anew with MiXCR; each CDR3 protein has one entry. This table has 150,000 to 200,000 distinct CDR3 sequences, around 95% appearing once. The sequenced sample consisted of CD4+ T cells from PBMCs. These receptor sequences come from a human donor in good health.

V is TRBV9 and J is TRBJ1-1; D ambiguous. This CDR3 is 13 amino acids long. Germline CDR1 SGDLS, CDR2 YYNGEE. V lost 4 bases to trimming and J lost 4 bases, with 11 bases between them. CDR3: CASSQNPITEAFF. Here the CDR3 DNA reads TGTGCCAGCAGCCAGAATCCGATCACTGAAGCTTTCTTT.

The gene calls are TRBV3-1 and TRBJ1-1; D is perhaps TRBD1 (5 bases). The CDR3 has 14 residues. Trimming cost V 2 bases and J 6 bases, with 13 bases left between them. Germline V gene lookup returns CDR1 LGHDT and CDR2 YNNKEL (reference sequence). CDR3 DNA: TGTGCCAGCAGCCAACCCCCGACAGTCCCTGAAGCTTTCTTT. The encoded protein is CASSQPPTVPEAFF.

CDR3 loop: CASSFPGSSYEQYF. CDR3 bases: TGTGCCAGCAGTTTCCCGGGCTCCTCCTACGAGCAGTACTTC. This chain uses TRBV12-3 or TRBV12-4 with TRBJ2-7, with unresolved D. The CDR3 is 14 residues long. Trimming took off 3 bases at V and 0 bases at J, with 9 bases between the two ends.

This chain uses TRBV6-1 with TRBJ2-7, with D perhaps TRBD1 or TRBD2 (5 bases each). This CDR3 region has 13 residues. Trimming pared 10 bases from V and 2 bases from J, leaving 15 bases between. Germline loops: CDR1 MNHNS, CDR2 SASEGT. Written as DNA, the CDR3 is TGTGCCATGGCCCGGGACGGAACCTACGAGCAGTACTTC. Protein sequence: CAMARDGTYEQYF.

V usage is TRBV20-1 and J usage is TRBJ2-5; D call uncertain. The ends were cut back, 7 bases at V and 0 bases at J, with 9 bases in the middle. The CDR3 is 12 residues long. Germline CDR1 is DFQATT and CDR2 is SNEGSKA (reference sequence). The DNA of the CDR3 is TGCAGTGGGGCAGAGTACCAAGAGACCCAGTACTTC. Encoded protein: CSGAEYQETQYF.

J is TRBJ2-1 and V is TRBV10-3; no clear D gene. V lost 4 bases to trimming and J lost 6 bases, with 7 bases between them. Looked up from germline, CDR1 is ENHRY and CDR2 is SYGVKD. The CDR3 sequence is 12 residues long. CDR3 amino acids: CAISASSNEQFF. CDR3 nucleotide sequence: TGTGCCATCAGTGCCTCTAGCAATGAGCAGTTCTTC.

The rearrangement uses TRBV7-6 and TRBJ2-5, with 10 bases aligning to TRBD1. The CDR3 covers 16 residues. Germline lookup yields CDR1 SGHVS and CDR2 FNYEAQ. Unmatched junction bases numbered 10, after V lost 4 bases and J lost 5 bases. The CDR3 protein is CASSSTSGTGVETQYF. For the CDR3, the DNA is TGTGCCAGCAGCTCTACCTCCGGGACAGGGGTCGAGACCCAGTACTTC.

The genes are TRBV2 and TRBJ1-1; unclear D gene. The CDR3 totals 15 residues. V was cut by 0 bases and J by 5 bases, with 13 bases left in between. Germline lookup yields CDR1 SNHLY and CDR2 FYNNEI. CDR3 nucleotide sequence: TGTGCCAGCAGTGAAGCGCTTCCCGGAGGGACTGAAGCTTTCTTT. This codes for CASSEALPGGTEAFF.

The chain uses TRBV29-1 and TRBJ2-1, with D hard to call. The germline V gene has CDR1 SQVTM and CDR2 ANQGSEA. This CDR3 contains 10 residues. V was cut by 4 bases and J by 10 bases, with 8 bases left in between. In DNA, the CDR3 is TGCAGCGTTGTTCCGGGCGAGCAGTTCTTC. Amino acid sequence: CSVVPGEQFF.

The CDR3 here is CASSRYVGDQETQYF. CDR3 coding DNA: TGTGCCAGCAGCCGCTATGTTGGGGATCAAGAGACCCAGTACTTC. The rearrangement links TRBV9 to TRBJ2-5, with D unclear. Per germline, CDR1 SGDLS and CDR2 YYNGEE. V shed 4 bases and J shed 2 bases, with 15 bases lying between them. The CDR3 consists of 15 residues. Full variable domain (rest looked up from reference TRBV9 and TRBJ2-5): DSGVTQTPKHLITATGQRVTLRCSPRSGDLSVYWYQQSLDQGLQFLIQYYNGEERAKGNILERFSAQQFPDLHSELNLSSLELGDSALYFCASSRYVGDQETQYFGPGTRLLVL.

CDR3 residues: CASSLAGSHEQYF. CDR3 nucleotides: TGTGCCAGCAGCTTGGCAGGGTCCCACGAGCAGTACTTC. V usage is TRBV7-6 and J usage is TRBJ2-7, with D perhaps matching TRBD1 (5 bases). The CDR3 loop spans 13 amino acids. Germline V CDR1 and CDR2: SGHVS, FNYEAQ. Trimming cost V 3 bases and J 5 bases, with 11 bases left between them.

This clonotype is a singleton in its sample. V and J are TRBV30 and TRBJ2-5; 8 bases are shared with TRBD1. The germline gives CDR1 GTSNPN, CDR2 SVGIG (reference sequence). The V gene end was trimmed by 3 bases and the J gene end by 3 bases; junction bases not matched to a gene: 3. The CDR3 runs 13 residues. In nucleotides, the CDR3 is TGTGCCTGGAGCGGGACAGGCGAAGAGACCCAGTACTTC. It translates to CAWSGTGEETQYF.

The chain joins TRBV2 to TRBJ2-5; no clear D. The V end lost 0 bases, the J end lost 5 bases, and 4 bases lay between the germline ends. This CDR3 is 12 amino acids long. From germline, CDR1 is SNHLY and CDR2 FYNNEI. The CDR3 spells CASSEARETQYF. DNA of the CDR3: TGTGCCAGCAGTGAAGCGAGGGAGACCCAGTACTTC.

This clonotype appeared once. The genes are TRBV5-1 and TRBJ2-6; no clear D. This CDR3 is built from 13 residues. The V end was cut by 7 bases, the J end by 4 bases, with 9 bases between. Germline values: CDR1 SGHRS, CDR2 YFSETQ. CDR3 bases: TGCGCCAGCGAACCGGGCGGGGCCAACGTCCTGACTTTC. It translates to CASEPGGANVLTF.

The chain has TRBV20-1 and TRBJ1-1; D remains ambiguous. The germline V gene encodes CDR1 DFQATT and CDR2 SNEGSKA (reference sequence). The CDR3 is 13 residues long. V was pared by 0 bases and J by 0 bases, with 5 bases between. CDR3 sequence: CSARDRMNTEAFF. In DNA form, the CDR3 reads TGCAGTGCTAGAGATCGGATGAACACTGAAGCTTTCTTT.

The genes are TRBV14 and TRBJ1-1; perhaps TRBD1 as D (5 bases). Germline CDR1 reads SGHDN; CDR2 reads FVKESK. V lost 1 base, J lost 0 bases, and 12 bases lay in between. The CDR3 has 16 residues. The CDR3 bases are TGTGCCAGCAGCCAAGGAGGGAGGGGTTTGAACACTGAAGCTTTCTTT. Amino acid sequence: CASSQGGRGLNTEAFF.

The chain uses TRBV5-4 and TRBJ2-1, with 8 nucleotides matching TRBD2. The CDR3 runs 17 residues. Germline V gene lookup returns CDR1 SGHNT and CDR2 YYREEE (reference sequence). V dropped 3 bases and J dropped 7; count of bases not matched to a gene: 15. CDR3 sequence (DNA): TGTGCCAGCAGCTCTGCCGCGGGGGGATTACGAGGAAATGAGCAGTTCTTC. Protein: CASSSAAGGLRGNEQFF.

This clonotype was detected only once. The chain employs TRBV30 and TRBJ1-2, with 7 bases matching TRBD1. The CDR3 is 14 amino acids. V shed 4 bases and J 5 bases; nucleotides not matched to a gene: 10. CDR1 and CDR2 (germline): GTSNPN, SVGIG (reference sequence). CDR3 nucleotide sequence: TGTGCCTGGACGAAGGGACCAGGGGGTTATGGCTACACCTTC. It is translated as CAWTKGPGGYGYTF.

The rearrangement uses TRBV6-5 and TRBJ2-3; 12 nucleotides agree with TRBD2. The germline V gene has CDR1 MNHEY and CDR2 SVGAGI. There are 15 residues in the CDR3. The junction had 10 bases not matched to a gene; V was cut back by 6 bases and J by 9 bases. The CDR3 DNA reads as TGTGCCAGCAGCACTAGCGGGGGGAGGTTGCGGACGCAGTATTTT. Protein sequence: CASSTSGGRLRTQYF.

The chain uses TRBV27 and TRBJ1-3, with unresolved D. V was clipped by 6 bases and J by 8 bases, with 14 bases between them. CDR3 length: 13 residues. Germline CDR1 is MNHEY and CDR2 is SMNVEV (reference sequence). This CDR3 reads CASRRRESDTIYF. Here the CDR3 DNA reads TGTGCCAGCAGGCGACGGGAGTCGGACACCATATATTTT.

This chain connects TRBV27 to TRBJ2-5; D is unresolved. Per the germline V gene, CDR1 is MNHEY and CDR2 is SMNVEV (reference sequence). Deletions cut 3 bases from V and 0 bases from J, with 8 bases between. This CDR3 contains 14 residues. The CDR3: CASSFSAYQETQYF. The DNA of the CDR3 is TGTGCCAGCAGTTTCTCAGCGTACCAAGAGACCCAGTACTTC.

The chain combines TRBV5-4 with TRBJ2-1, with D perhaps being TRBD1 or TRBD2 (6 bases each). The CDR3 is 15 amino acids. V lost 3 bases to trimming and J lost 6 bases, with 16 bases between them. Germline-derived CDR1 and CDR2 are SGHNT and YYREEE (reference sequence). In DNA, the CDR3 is TGTGCCAGCAGCTCCTACAGGGCGCGGGGCAATGAGCAGTTCTTC. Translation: CASSSYRARGNEQFF.

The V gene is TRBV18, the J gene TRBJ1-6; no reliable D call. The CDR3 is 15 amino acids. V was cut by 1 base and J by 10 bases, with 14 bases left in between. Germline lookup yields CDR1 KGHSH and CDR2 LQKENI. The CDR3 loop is CASSPLQRQESPLHF. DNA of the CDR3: TGTGCCAGCTCACCACTACAGCGCCAAGAGTCACCCCTCCACTTT. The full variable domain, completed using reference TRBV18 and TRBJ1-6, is NAGVMQNPRHLVRRRGQEARLRCSPMKGHSHVYWYRQLPEEGLKFMVYLQKENIIDESGMPKERFSAEFPKEGPSILRIQQVVRGDSAAYFCASSPLQRQESPLHFGNGTRLTVT.

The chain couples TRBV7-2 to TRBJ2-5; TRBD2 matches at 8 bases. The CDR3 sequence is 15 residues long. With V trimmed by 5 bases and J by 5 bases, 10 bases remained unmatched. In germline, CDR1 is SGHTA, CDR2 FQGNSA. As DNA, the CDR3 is TGTGCCAGCAGCCCCCGGGGTAGCGGGGTTGAGACCCAGTACTTC. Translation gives CASSPRGSGVETQYF.

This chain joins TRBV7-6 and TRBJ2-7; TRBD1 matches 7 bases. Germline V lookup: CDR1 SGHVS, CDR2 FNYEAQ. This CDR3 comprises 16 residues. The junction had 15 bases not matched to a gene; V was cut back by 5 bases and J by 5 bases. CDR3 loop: CASSRASTGPLHEQYF. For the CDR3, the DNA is TGTGCCAGCAGCCGCGCGTCGACAGGGCCGTTGCACGAGCAGTACTTC.

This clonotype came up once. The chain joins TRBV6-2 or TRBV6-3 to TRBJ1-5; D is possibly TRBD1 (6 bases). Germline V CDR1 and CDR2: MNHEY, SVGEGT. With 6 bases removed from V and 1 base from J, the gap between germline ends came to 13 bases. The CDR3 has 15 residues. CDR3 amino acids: CASRNRRGSNQPQHF. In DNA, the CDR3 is TGTGCCAGCAGGAACCGGAGGGGGAGCAATCAGCCCCAGCATTTT.

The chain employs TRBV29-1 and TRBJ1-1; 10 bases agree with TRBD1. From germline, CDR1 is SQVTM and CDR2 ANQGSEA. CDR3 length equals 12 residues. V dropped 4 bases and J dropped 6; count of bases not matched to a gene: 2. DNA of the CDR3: TGCAGCGTTGTGACAGGGGGCTCTGAAGCTTTCTTT. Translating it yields CSVVTGGSEAFF.